In this sample, the clone carrying this T cell receptor beta chain turned up a few times. What it binds is unknown. MiXCR, run by TCRdb on the reads, gives a single entry per CDR3 protein. The repertoire holds 51,000 or so distinct CDR3 sequences, 15% to 20% seen once, with roughly 77% in the top ten. The CDR3 totals 16 residues. The V end was cut by 1 base, the J end by 4 bases, with 16 bases between. The data were taken from a study of T cell repertoires in cytomegalovirus infection. Study as a whole: Both recently identified HLA-C-restricted and well-studied HLA-B-restricted CMV epitopes were used in the study. Public TCR beta signatures marked donors with CMV infection and the matching HLA. Points from the study as a whole: The ex vivo response showed dominance by HLA-C-restricted CMV-specific TCR beta clonotypes. Cumulative frequency (of public TCR beta family members) identified carriers of CMV plus the relevant HLA.

The V and J genes are TRBV12-3 or TRBV12-4 and TRBJ1-2; D perhaps matches TRBD1 (5 bases). The sequence derives from a human donor in good health (CMV status not recorded). Some clones in this sample may be carry-over from other donors' samples. This specimen was CD8+ T cells from cultured PBMCs, taken from culture after CMV antigen stimulation. The CDR3 DNA reads TGTGCCAGCAGTTTAGTCGTCTGGGACGGTGGCTATGGCTACACCTTC. Translated, it gives CASSLVVWDGGYGYTF.